These 12 T cell receptor beta chains originate from one sample sequenced in a study of a mutant IDH1 vaccine in newly diagnosed glioma (dated by TCRdb to the early 2020s). Libraries were prepared through the immunoSEQ multiplex PCR assay. TCRdb took this table from immuneACCESS and kept in-frame rearrangements with V and J called. Such tables lack part of the clones; where checked against another copy, unresolved V genes explain under half of the gap, and the rest is unexplained. Across this sample there are around 17,000 clones, with around 95% seen only once. The ten largest clones represent around 3.5% of the sample. The sample's time point, from its label and the paper: baseline, week 1 (first vaccination visit). Taken with the paper, the label for treatment or condition translates to: pre-vaccination baseline after standard-of-care therapy. The starting material was peripheral blood mononuclear cells (PBMCs), obtained from a glioma patient treated with radiotherapy, temozolomide or both. These TCRs come from a woman aged 18-29 years with glioma. Some clones in this sample may be carry-over from other donors' samples.

The V call is TRBV5-1, the J call TRBJ1-2; 8 nucleotides match TRBD1. The CDR3 is 15 residues long. Trimming at V came to 4 bases and at J to 3 bases, leaving 8 bases not matched to a gene. Germline values: CDR1 SGHRS, CDR2 YFSETQ. The CDR3 bases are TGCGCCAGCAGCCCCGCAGGGGGCGCTGACTATGGCTACACCTTC. Encoded protein: CASSPAGGADYGYTF.

This CDR3 reads CASSEQGGNTIYF. CDR3 DNA: TGTGCCAGCAGTGAACAGGGTGGAAACACCATATATTTT. The rearrangement links TRBV2 to TRBJ1-3; tentatively, D is TRBD1 (5 bases). The CDR3 extends over 13 amino acids. V lost 2 bases to trimming and J lost 3 bases, with 5 bases between them. Germline CDR1 reads SNHLY; CDR2 reads FYNNEI.

The rearrangement joins TRBV5-4 to TRBJ2-7, with D perhaps assigned TRBD1 or TRBD2 (6 bases each). CDR1 SGHNT and CDR2 YYREEE come from the germline V gene (reference sequence). Trimming shortened V by 3 bases and J by 6 bases, and 13 bases separated the two germline ends. The CDR3 spans 13 residues. CDR3 coding DNA: TGTGCCAGCAGCTCGGAGGGGGTCCTCGAGCAGTACTTC. Translating it yields CASSSEGVLEQYF. The full variable domain, with the rest looked up from reference TRBV5-4 and TRBJ2-7, is ETGVTQSPTHLIKTRGQQVTLRCSSQSGHNTVSWYQQALGQGPQFIFQYYREEENGRGNFPPRFSGLQFPNYSSELNVNALELDDSALYLCASSSEGVLEQYFGPGTRLTVT.

CDR3 sequence: CASSPSGRARETQYF. CDR3 DNA sequence: TGTGCCAGCAGCCCTAGCGGGAGGGCCCGGGAGACCCAGTACTTC. This sequence joins TRBV7-9 and TRBJ2-5; 12 nucleotides align to TRBD2. The CDR3 loop spans 15 amino acids. Germline V gene lookup returns CDR1 SEHNR and CDR2 FQNEAQ (reference sequence). Trimming cost V 5 bases and J 5 bases; bases outside gene matches: 6.

This clone was observed once. V gene TRBV7-2 combines with J gene TRBJ2-5; D ambiguous. The germline V and J ends were trimmed by 2 bases and 5 bases, with 12 bases remaining between them. The germline CDR1 and CDR2 sequences are SGHTA and FQGNSA. The CDR3 contains 14 residues. The CDR3 DNA sequence: TGTGCCAGCAGCTTACCCCCCCCGCGGGAGACCCAGTACTTC. Translated, it gives CASSLPPPRETQYF.

The V call is TRBV12-5, the J call TRBJ2-1, with D perhaps TRBD1 (6 bases). The germline V and J ends were trimmed by 3 bases and 1 base, with 25 bases remaining between them. CDR1 and CDR2 from the germline V gene are LGHNT and FRNRAP. This CDR3 region has 20 residues. Here the CDR3 reads CASGLPPRQDLRLSYNEQFF. The CDR3 nucleotides are TGTGCTAGTGGTTTACCCCCTCGACAGGACTTAAGGCTTTCCTACAATGAGCAGTTCTTC.

The chain recombines TRBV7-8 with TRBJ1-1; tentative D call: TRBD1 (5 bases). V lost 3 bases, J lost 4 bases, and 21 bases lay in between. Germline loops: CDR1 SGHVS, CDR2 FQNEAQ. The CDR3 loop spans 17 amino acids. The DNA for the CDR3 is TGTGCCAGCAGCTTTCTTCTGGGGCTTTCAGGGAGCACTGAAGCTTTCTTT. Translated: CASSFLLGLSGSTEAFF.

This clone was counted a single time. The CDR3 loop reads CASSLSRAGSYEQYF. CDR3 nucleotides: TGTGCCAGCAGTTTATCTCGAGCGGGGTCCTACGAGCAGTACTTC. V gene TRBV28 combines with J gene TRBJ2-7; 7 nucleotides align to TRBD2. V shed 1 base and J 1 base; nucleotides not matched to a gene: 4. Germline values: CDR1 MDHEN, CDR2 SYDVKM. The CDR3 sequence is 15 residues long. Full variable domain (rest looked up from reference TRBV28 and TRBJ2-7): DVKVTQSSRYLVKRTGEKVFLECVQDMDHENMFWYRQDPGLGLRLIYFSYDVKMKEKGDIPEGYSVSREKKERFSLILESASTNQTSMYLCASSLSRAGSYEQYFGPGTRLTVT.

This clone was counted a single time. The gene calls are TRBV7-2 and TRBJ2-2; D is ambiguous. Trimming left V 3 bases short and J 6 bases short, with 11 bases between. This CDR3 contains 14 residues. CDR1 is SGHTA and CDR2 is FQGNSA in the germline V gene. The CDR3 is CASSFAQQSGELFF. The CDR3 DNA reads TGTGCCAGCAGCTTCGCCCAACAATCCGGGGAGCTGTTTTTT.

The chain employs TRBV27 and TRBJ2-2; 12 bases are shared with TRBD1. Germline loops: CDR1 MNHEY, CDR2 SMNVEV (reference sequence). The CDR3 extends over 16 amino acids. V gave up 5 bases and J gave up 8 bases; unmatched junction bases: 9. CDR3 sequence: CASSTGQGASGGELFF. DNA for the CDR3: TGTGCCAGCAGTACGGGACAGGGGGCTTCAGGGGGGGAGCTGTTTTTT.

This sequence joins TRBV12-5 and TRBJ2-1, with D maybe TRBD1 (5 bases). The CDR3 is made up of 14 amino acids. V shed 3 bases and J shed 6 bases, with 12 bases lying between them. Germline V gene lookup returns CDR1 LGHNT and CDR2 FRNRAP. The CDR3 loop reads CASGLETRGNEQFF. The CDR3, as DNA: TGTGCTAGTGGTTTAGAGACAAGGGGCAATGAGCAGTTCTTC.

The chain couples TRBV7-2 to TRBJ1-1; D ambiguous. The V end was cut by 5 bases, the J end by 4 bases, with 11 bases between. The CDR3 is 13 amino acids. In germline, CDR1 is SGHTA, CDR2 FQGNSA. CDR3 sequence (DNA): TGTGCCAGCAGCCGCGCCCCGGGCACTGAAGCTTTCTTT. Translated, it gives CASSRAPGTEAFF.